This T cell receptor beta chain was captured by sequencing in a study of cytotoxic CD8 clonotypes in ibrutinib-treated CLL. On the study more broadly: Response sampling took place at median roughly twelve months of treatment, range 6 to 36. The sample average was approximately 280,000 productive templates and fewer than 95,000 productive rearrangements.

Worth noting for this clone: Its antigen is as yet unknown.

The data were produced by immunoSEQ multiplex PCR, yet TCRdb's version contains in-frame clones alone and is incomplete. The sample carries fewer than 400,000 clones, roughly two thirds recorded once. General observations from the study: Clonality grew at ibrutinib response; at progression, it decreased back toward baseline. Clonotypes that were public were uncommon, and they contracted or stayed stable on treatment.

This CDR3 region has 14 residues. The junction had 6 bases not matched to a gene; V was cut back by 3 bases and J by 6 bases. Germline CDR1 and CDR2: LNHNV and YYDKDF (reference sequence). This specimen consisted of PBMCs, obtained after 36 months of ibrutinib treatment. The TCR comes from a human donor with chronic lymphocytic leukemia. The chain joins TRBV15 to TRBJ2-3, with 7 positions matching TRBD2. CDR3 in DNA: TGTGCCACCAGCAGGGGCCGGGGAGGGGATACGCAGTATTTT. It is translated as CATSRGRGGDTQYF.